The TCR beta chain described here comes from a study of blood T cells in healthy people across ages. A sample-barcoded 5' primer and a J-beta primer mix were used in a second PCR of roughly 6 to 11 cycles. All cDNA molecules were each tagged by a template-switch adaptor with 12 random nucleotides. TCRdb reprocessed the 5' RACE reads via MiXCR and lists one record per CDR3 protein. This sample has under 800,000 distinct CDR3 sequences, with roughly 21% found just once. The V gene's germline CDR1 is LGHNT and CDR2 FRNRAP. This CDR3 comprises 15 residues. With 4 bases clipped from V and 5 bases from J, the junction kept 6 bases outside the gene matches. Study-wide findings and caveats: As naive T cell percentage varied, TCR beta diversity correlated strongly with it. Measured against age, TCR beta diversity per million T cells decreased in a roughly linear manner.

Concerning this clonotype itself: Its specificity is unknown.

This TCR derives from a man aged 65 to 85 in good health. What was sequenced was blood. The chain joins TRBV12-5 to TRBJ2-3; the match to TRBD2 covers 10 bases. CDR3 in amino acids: CASGSLAGAGDTQYF. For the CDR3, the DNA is TGTGCTAGTGGTTCCCTAGCGGGGGCTGGAGATACGCAGTATTTT.